A single sample gave rise to the 32 T cell receptor beta chains below, sequenced in a study of shared clonotypes between healthy human individuals. Only CD45RO-negative cells positively selected for CCR7 counted as naive CD8 cells, so terminally differentiated effector memory CD45RA+ cells were excluded. TCRdb keeps only in-frame clones here, not all; method: immunoSEQ multiplex PCR. The sample holds about 580,000 clones; roughly 98% are singletons and the top ten take 0.3%. Source material: naive CD8+ T cells sorted from blood. All receptors come from a man aged 25-45 years in good health.

This rearrangement joins TRBV19 to TRBJ1-3, with D tentatively TRBD1 (5 bases). This CDR3 is built from 18 residues. Per the germline V gene, CDR1 is LNHDA and CDR2 is SQIVND (reference sequence). Trimming cost V 0 bases and J 0 bases, with 15 bases left between them. CDR3 protein: CASSIDPGRQNSGNTIYF. In DNA form, the CDR3 reads TGTGCCAGTAGTATAGATCCTGGCCGACAGAACTCTGGAAACACCATATATTTT.

The chain employs TRBV5-8 and TRBJ2-2, with 9 bases matching TRBD1. Germline trimming cut 0 bases from V and 6 bases from J; bases unmatched to any gene: 3. Germline V lookup: CDR1 SGHTS, CDR2 YDEGEE. The CDR3 has 15 residues. For the CDR3, the DNA is TGTGCCAGCAGCTTGGGGACAGGGGTTTCCGGGGAGCTGTTTTTT. It specifies CASSLGTGVSGELFF.

As regards this clone: Other DNA sequences within the sample encode an identical CDR3. The chain carries TRBV7-9 and TRBJ2-7; D might be TRBD1 (5 bases). Trimming took 3 bases from V and 5 from J, leaving 8 bases between them. Germline V gene lookup returns CDR1 SEHNR and CDR2 FQNEAQ (reference sequence). The CDR3 totals 12 residues. The CDR3 nucleotides are TGTGCCAGCAGCTTCGAAGGGGACGAGCAGTACTTC. Translation: CASSFEGDEQYF.

The chain is built from TRBV7-6 and TRBJ1-2; a possible D gene is TRBD1 (5 bases). CDR1 SGHVS and CDR2 FNYEAQ come from the germline V gene. The V gene lost 5 bases and the J gene lost 2 bases, with 9 bases spanning the gap. This CDR3 region has 13 residues. Here the CDR3 reads CASSQGENYGYTF. In DNA, the CDR3 is TGTGCCAGCAGCCAAGGGGAAAACTATGGCTACACCTTC.

The rearrangement uses TRBV2 and TRBJ2-7; D not resolved. The germline V gene has CDR1 SNHLY and CDR2 FYNNEI. This CDR3 is built from 14 residues. Trimming removed 1 base at V and 0 bases at J, with 7 bases between. The CDR3 DNA reads as TGTGCCAGCAGTGAAGGCAGGCTCTCCTACGAGCAGTACTTC. It encodes CASSEGRLSYEQYF.

The J gene is TRBJ2-1, the V gene TRBV29-1, with 13 bases lining up with TRBD2. V shed 4 bases, J shed 7 bases, and the junction held 7 bases outside the gene matches. The CDR3 has 15 amino acids. Germline V gene data show CDR1 as SQVTM and CDR2 as ANQGSEA. This CDR3 reads CSVVPGTSGTNEQFF. DNA for the CDR3: TGCAGCGTTGTCCCCGGGACTAGCGGGACGAATGAGCAGTTCTTC.

V usage is TRBV5-1 and J usage is TRBJ2-5, with D unclear. The V end was cut by 3 bases, the J end by 1 base, with 10 bases between. The germline CDR1 and CDR2 sequences are SGHRS and YFSETQ. The CDR3 has 14 amino acids. CDR3: CASSYRHIQETQYF. DNA of the CDR3: TGCGCCAGCAGCTACCGACACATCCAAGAGACCCAGTACTTC. Full variable domain (remainder filled in from reference TRBV5-1 and TRBJ2-5): KAGVTQTPRYLIKTRGQQVTLSCSPISGHRSVSWYQQTPGQGLQFLFEYFSETQRNKGNFPGRFSGRQFSNSRSEMNVSTLELGDSALYLCASSYRHIQETQYFGPGTRLLVL.

This chain links TRBV7-9 with TRBJ2-7; D is ambiguous. This CDR3 comprises 14 residues. Germline V gene sequence: CDR1 SEHNR, CDR2 FQNEAQ (reference sequence). V dropped 5 bases and J dropped 8 bases, with 19 bases sitting between them. The CDR3 region is CASSPELSPLKQYF. CDR3 in DNA: TGTGCCAGCAGCCCGGAGCTGTCACCGTTGAAGCAGTACTTC.

The chain joins TRBV11-2 to TRBJ2-7; D call uncertain. V lost 4 bases and J 1 base, leaving 11 bases between the germline ends. CDR1 SGHAT and CDR2 FQNNGV come from the germline V gene. The CDR3 is 14 amino acids. The CDR3 DNA follows: TGTGCCAGCAGCTCGCTCTCCAGATCCTACGAGCAGTACTTC. It translates to CASSSLSRSYEQYF.

This chain uses TRBV6-6 with TRBJ1-2, with no clear D. Germline CDR1 reads MNHNY; CDR2 reads SVGAGI (reference sequence). This CDR3 region has 14 residues. The V end was cut by 0 bases, the J end by 6 bases, with 11 bases between. This CDR3 is CASSYSTLGDGYTF. DNA of the CDR3: TGTGCCAGCAGTTACTCGACACTTGGGGATGGCTACACCTTC.

The chain joins TRBV7-9 to TRBJ2-2, with D perhaps matching TRBD2 (5 bases). This CDR3 has 14 amino acids. The V and J ends lost 5 bases and 6 bases respectively, with 13 bases between them. In germline, CDR1 is SEHNR, CDR2 FQNEAQ (reference sequence). CDR3 sequence reads: CASSGVRGPGELFF. The CDR3 coding sequence is TGTGCCAGCAGCGGAGTCAGAGGGCCCGGGGAGCTGTTTTTT.

The V call is TRBV5-4, the J call TRBJ2-5; weak D call: TRBD2 (7 bases). The V and J ends lost 1 base and 3 bases respectively, with 13 bases between them. Germline CDR1 reads SGHNT; CDR2 reads YYREEE (reference sequence). The CDR3 extends over 15 amino acids. For the CDR3, the DNA is TGTGCCAGCAGCTTGTTGGGGGCGGGGGAAGAGACCCAGTACTTC. Translating gives CASSLLGAGEETQYF.

V gene TRBV28 combines with J gene TRBJ1-2, with a weak D call TRBD1 (6 bases). There are 13 residues in the CDR3. Between the trimmed V and J ends, which lost 11 bases and 0 bases, there was a span of 13 bases. Germline-derived CDR1 and CDR2 are MDHEN and SYDVKM. The CDR3 reads CAGEGGPNYGYTF. The CDR3 DNA follows: TGTGCCGGAGAGGGGGGCCCTAACTATGGCTACACCTTC.

The chain carries TRBV18 and TRBJ1-2; 7 bases agree with TRBD1. The CDR3 extends over 15 amino acids. V shed 0 bases and J 3 bases; nucleotides not matched to a gene: 4. The V gene's germline CDR1 is KGHSH and CDR2 LQKENI. CDR3 loop: CASSPPGQPDYGYTF. Written as DNA, the CDR3 is TGTGCCAGCTCACCACCGGGACAGCCAGACTATGGCTACACCTTC.

The chain recombines TRBV7-9 with TRBJ2-2; D is unclear. V lost 1 base and J 7 bases, leaving 7 bases between the germline ends. CDR3 length: 13 amino acids. Germline CDR1 SEHNR, CDR2 FQNEAQ (reference sequence). As DNA, the CDR3 is TGTGCCAGCAGCTTAGGGGGATTCGGGGAGCTGTTTTTT. It codes for CASSLGGFGELFF.

The chain combines TRBV27 with TRBJ1-5, with 12 positions matching TRBD1. Trimming removed 3 bases from V and 3 bases from J; junction bases left unmatched: 3. Germline lookup yields CDR1 MNHEY and CDR2 SMNVEV (reference sequence). This CDR3 region has 16 residues. The CDR3 spells CASSFGTGGHNQPQHF. The CDR3, as DNA: TGTGCCAGCAGTTTTGGGACAGGGGGCCACAATCAGCCCCAGCATTTT.

This chain joins TRBV27 and TRBJ2-6, with TRBD2 matching 9 bases. The V gene's germline CDR1 is MNHEY and CDR2 SMNVEV (reference sequence). This CDR3 region has 17 residues. Trimming cost V 4 bases and J 4 bases; bases outside gene matches: 8. CDR3 loop: CASSSTSGWRGANVLTF. The CDR3, as DNA: TGTGCCAGCAGTTCAACTAGCGGGTGGCGCGGGGCCAACGTCCTGACTTTC.

The chain joins TRBV7-9 to TRBJ2-7, with 11 nucleotides matching TRBD1. The CDR3 contains 16 residues. Germline trimming cut 5 bases from V and 7 bases from J; bases unmatched to any gene: 13. CDR1 is SEHNR, CDR2 FQNEAQ, per germline (reference sequence). CDR3 nucleotide sequence: TGTGCCAGCAGCCCCAGGACAGGGGGCCTAGTGGGGGAGCAGTACTTC. Protein sequence: CASSPRTGGLVGEQYF.

This clone was detected only a few times. The J gene is TRBJ2-3, the V gene TRBV7-9; D remains unclear. The V gene lost 2 bases and the J gene lost 0 bases, with 6 bases spanning the gap. The CDR3 length is 14 residues. CDR1 SEHNR and CDR2 FQNEAQ come from the germline V gene (reference sequence). CDR3 coding DNA: TGTGCCAGCAGCTTACCACAAAGCACAGATACGCAGTATTTT. This translates into CASSLPQSTDTQYF. Filled out from reference TRBV7-9 and TRBJ2-3, the complete variable domain reads DTGVSQNPRHKITKRGQNVTFRCDPISEHNRLYWYRQTLGQGPEFLTYFQNEAQLEKSRLLSDRFSAERPKGSFSTLEIQRTEQGDSAMYLCASSLPQSTDTQYFGPGTRLTVL.

This chain links TRBV27 with TRBJ2-2; TRBD2 matches 7 bases. Losses at the gene ends were 4 bases for V and 5 bases for J; bases not matched to a gene: 4. Germline values: CDR1 MNHEY, CDR2 SMNVEV (reference sequence). The CDR3 consists of 14 residues. The CDR3: CASSSSAGTGELFF. The DNA of the CDR3 is TGTGCCAGCAGTTCCTCAGCGGGAACCGGGGAGCTGTTTTTT.

The rearrangement links TRBV6-1 to TRBJ2-1; D gene uncertain. V was clipped by 2 bases and J by 2 bases, with 13 bases between them. Looked up from germline, CDR1 is MNHNS and CDR2 is SASEGT. The CDR3 has 16 residues. CDR3: CASSEQTPRPYNEQFF. CDR3 bases: TGTGCCAGCAGTGAACAGACACCCCGTCCCTACAATGAGCAGTTCTTC.

The genes are TRBV6-5 and TRBJ2-7, with TRBD1 matching over 7 bases. This CDR3 comprises 14 residues. Germline V gene lookup returns CDR1 MNHEY and CDR2 SVGAGI. The V and J ends lost 6 bases and 3 bases, in that order; junction bases with no gene match: 8. For the CDR3, the DNA is TGTGCCAGCAGAGTGTCCGGACAGGACTACGAGCAGTACTTC. Amino acid sequence: CASRVSGQDYEQYF.

The CDR3 reads CASSGGVQYF. The CDR3 DNA reads TGTGCCAGCAGTGGCGGGGTACAGTACTTC. This chain connects TRBV2 to TRBJ2-7; D is perhaps TRBD2 (6 bases). In germline, CDR1 is SNHLY, CDR2 FYNNEI. The ends were cut back, 4 bases at V and 10 bases at J, with 8 bases in the middle. This CDR3 comprises 10 residues.

The chain combines TRBV7-2 with TRBJ1-1; D is ambiguous. V was trimmed by 3 bases and J by 2 bases, leaving 13 bases between them. Germline V CDR1 and CDR2: SGHTA, FQGNSA. The CDR3 runs to 15 residues. This CDR3 is CASSLGGRYNTEAFF. CDR3 nucleotides: TGTGCCAGCAGCTTGGGAGGTCGGTACAACACTGAAGCTTTCTTT.

This rearrangement joins TRBV4-1 to TRBJ2-7; tentatively, D is TRBD1 or TRBD2 (5 bases each). V was cut by 2 bases and J by 2 bases, with 13 bases left in between. In germline, CDR1 is MGHRA, CDR2 YSYEKL. There are 15 residues in the CDR3. The CDR3 here is CASSQNSGTAYEQYF. CDR3 DNA: TGCGCCAGCAGCCAAAATTCCGGGACCGCCTACGAGCAGTACTTC.

This sequence joins TRBV9 and TRBJ1-1; the D is unclear. The V and J ends lost 0 bases and 0 bases respectively, with 12 bases between them. Germline assignment: CDR1 SGDLS and CDR2 YYNGEE. This CDR3 has 16 amino acids. In nucleotides, the CDR3 is TGTGCCAGCAGCGTAGACCCGACAACTATGAACACTGAAGCTTTCTTT. Encoded protein: CASSVDPTTMNTEAFF. The full variable domain, with the rest looked up from reference TRBV9 and TRBJ1-1, is DSGVTQTPKHLITATGQRVTLRCSPRSGDLSVYWYQQSLDQGLQFLIQYYNGEERAKGNILERFSAQQFPDLHSELNLSSLELGDSALYFCASSVDPTTMNTEAFFGQGTRLTVV.

The genes are TRBV4-1 and TRBJ2-7, with D perhaps TRBD1 or TRBD2 (5 bases each). Germline V gives CDR1 MGHRA, CDR2 YSYEKL. The CDR3 contains 16 residues. The germline V and J ends were trimmed by 0 bases and 1 base, with 13 bases remaining between them. As DNA, the CDR3 is TGCGCCAGCAGCCAAGAATGGGGGAAATTATCCTACGAGCAGTACTTC. The encoded protein is CASSQEWGKLSYEQYF.

The chain recombines TRBV7-9 with TRBJ2-7, with D possibly matching TRBD1 (6 bases). This CDR3 region has 13 residues. Trimming shortened V by 5 bases and J by 3 bases, and 11 bases separated the two germline ends. The germline gives CDR1 SEHNR, CDR2 FQNEAQ (reference sequence). The CDR3 sequence: CASSRKGDYEQYF. In DNA form, the CDR3 reads TGTGCCAGCAGCCGGAAGGGGGACTACGAGCAGTACTTC.

V gene TRBV12-2 combines with J gene TRBJ2-1; TRBD2 was called by the table and not checked on the DNA. TRBV12-2 is labeled a pseudogene. The CDR3 length is 16 residues. The CDR3 sequence: CASRLDGTSFDNEQFF. The CDR3 nucleotides are TGTGCAAGTCGCTTAGACGGGACTAGCTTCGACAATGAGCAGTTCTTC.

This chain joins TRBV11-2 and TRBJ2-3; 11 bases map to TRBD2. The CDR3 length is 15 residues. CDR1 and CDR2 (germline): SGHAT, FQNNGV. V was clipped by 1 base and J by 4 bases; unmatched bases: 1. Here the CDR3 DNA reads TGTGCCAGCAGCTTAGTAGCGGGAGGGCCAGATACGCAGTATTTT. This encodes CASSLVAGGPDTQYF.

The V call is TRBV11-2, the J call TRBJ1-3; no firm D call. The CDR3 is made up of 14 amino acids. Germline CDR1 SGHAT, CDR2 FQNNGV. The V end lost 2 bases, the J end lost 0 bases, and 5 bases lay between the germline ends. The CDR3: CASSLPNSGNTIYF. The CDR3 region has the DNA TGTGCCAGCAGCTTACCCAACTCTGGAAACACCATATATTTT.

The chain uses TRBV5-5 and TRBJ2-7; the match to TRBD1 covers 12 bases. In germline, CDR1 is SGHKS, CDR2 YYEKEE (reference sequence). Germline trimming cut 3 bases from V and 5 bases from J; bases unmatched to any gene: 3. This CDR3 spans 14 amino acids. The CDR3 nucleotides read TGTGCCAGCAGCTACCGGGACAGGGGGCACGAGCAGTACTTC. Its translation: CASSYRDRGHEQYF. Full variable domain (rest looked up from reference TRBV5-5 and TRBJ2-7): DAGVTQSPTHLIKTRGQQVTLRCSPISGHKSVSWYQQVLGQGPQFIFQYYEKEERGRGNFPDRFSARQFPNYSSELNVNALLLGDSALYLCASSYRDRGHEQYFGPGTRLTVT.